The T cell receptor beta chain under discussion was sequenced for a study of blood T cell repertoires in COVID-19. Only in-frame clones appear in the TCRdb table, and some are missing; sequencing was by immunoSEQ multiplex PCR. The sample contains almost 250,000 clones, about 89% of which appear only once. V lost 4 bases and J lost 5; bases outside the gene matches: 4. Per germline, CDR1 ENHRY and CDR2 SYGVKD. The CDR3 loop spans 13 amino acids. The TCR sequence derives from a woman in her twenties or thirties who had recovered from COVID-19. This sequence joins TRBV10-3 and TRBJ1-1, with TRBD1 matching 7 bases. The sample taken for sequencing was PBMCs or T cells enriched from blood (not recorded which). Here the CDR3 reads CAISGQGDTEAFF. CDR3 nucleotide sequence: TGTGCCATCAGTGGACAGGGAGATACTGAAGCTTTCTTT.